This entry lists 20 T cell receptor beta chains sequenced from one sample in a study of blood T cell repertoires in COVID-19 (dated by TCRdb to the early 2020s). Receptors were amplified or captured by the immunoSEQ multiplex PCR assay. In its TCRdb copy, this immuneACCESS table keeps in-frame sequences only and misses some clones. Where compared with another copy, unresolved V genes explain less than half of these, and the others have no known cause. The sample includes 180,000 or so clones, with approximately 85% observed a single time. Around 5% of the sample is held by the ten biggest clonotypes. The sample comprised peripheral blood. The receptors shown here come from a woman older than 75 with acute or convalescent COVID-19.

The chain recombines TRBV9 with TRBJ2-1; TRBD2 aligns across 7 bases. The germline V gene has CDR1 SGDLS and CDR2 YYNGEE. The junction had 10 bases not matched to a gene; V was cut back by 4 bases and J by 9 bases. CDR3 length: 14 amino acids. This CDR3 reads CASSIWGGPGEQFF. The CDR3 region has the DNA TGTGCCAGCAGCATCTGGGGAGGGCCTGGTGAGCAGTTCTTC.

This chain uses TRBV7-9 with TRBJ2-3, with D tentatively TRBD2 (6 bases). This CDR3 contains 14 residues. Germline values: CDR1 SEHNR, CDR2 FQNEAQ (reference sequence). Trimming cost V 5 bases and J 3 bases, with 12 bases left between them. The CDR3 region is CASSPAGWTDTQYF. CDR3 coding DNA: TGTGCCAGCAGCCCCGCGGGGTGGACAGATACGCAGTATTTT.

CDR3 bases: TGTGCCAGCAGTTCGCCGGGACTAGCGACCAAGCAGTTCTTC. It specifies CASSSPGLATKQFF. The chain links TRBV6-2 or TRBV6-3 to TRBJ2-1; 10 positions agree with TRBD2. V gave up 4 bases and J gave up 11 bases; unmatched junction bases: 8. The germline CDR1 and CDR2 sequences are MNHEY and SVGEGT. CDR3 length: 14 residues.

J is TRBJ1-4 and V is TRBV27, with TRBD1 as a possible D gene (6 bases). The CDR3 length is 14 residues. Per the germline V gene, CDR1 is MNHEY and CDR2 is SMNVEV (reference sequence). V lost 2 bases and J 8 bases, leaving 12 bases between the germline ends. The CDR3, as DNA: TGTGCCAGCAGTTTAGGGGGGGCGCGGGAAAAACTGTTTTTT. The encoded protein is CASSLGGAREKLFF. Together with reference TRBV27 and TRBJ1-4, the CDR3 gives the full variable domain: EAQVTQNPRYLITVTGKKLTVTCSQNMNHEYMSWYRQDPGLGLRQIYYSMNVEVTDKGDVPEGYKVSRKEKRNFPLILESPSPNQTSLYFCASSLGGAREKLFFGSGTQLSVL.

This chain joins TRBV11-1 and TRBJ1-2, with 7 bases matching TRBD1. Germline CDR1 and CDR2: SGHAT and FQDESV (reference sequence). There are 14 residues in the CDR3. J was trimmed by 8 bases and V by 5 bases; bases with no gene match: 11. CDR3 loop: CASSAGTALWGYTF. Written as DNA, the CDR3 is TGTGCCAGCAGCGCCGGGACAGCATTATGGGGCTACACCTTC. Drawing the rest from reference TRBV11-1 and TRBJ1-2, the complete variable domain is EAEVAQSPRYKITEKSQAVAFWCDPISGHATLYWYRQILGQGPELLVQFQDESVVDDSQLPKDRFSAERLKGVDSTLKIQPAELGDSAMYLCASSAGTALWGYTFGSGTRLTVV.

The chain carries TRBV4-1 and TRBJ2-1; 12 bases map to TRBD2. CDR1 and CDR2 from the germline V gene are MGHRA and YSYEKL. Trimming at V came to 6 bases and at J to 7 bases, leaving 7 bases not matched to a gene. The CDR3 totals 15 residues. Here the CDR3 reads CASRRTGTSGNEQFF. CDR3 coding DNA: TGCGCCAGCAGACGGACCGGGACTAGCGGGAATGAGCAGTTCTTC.

The rearrangement links TRBV6-4 to TRBJ1-1, with D tentatively TRBD1 (5 bases). Germline CDR1 is MRHNA and CDR2 is SNTAGT. The CDR3 has 14 amino acids. V lost 6 bases to trimming and J lost 3 bases, with 14 bases between them. The CDR3 sequence: CASSASGGYTEAFF. The CDR3 nucleotides are TGTGCCAGCAGCGCGTCGGGGGGATACACTGAAGCTTTCTTT.

V is TRBV28 and J is TRBJ1-1; D gene unclear. CDR3 length: 13 amino acids. The germline CDR1 and CDR2 sequences are MDHEN and SYDVKM. The germline V and J ends were trimmed by 7 bases and 3 bases, with 12 bases remaining between them. CDR3 sequence reads: CASNGVWDTEAFF. The CDR3 bases are TGTGCCAGCAACGGGGTGTGGGACACTGAAGCTTTCTTT.

The V call is TRBV9, the J call TRBJ1-2, with a possible D match to TRBD1 (5 bases). Trimming removed 0 bases from V and 5 bases from J, with 17 bases in between. The CDR3 spans 16 residues. The germline CDR1 and CDR2 sequences are SGDLS and YYNGEE. CDR3 in amino acids: CASSVDPDTAPYGYTF. CDR3 sequence (DNA): TGTGCCAGCAGCGTAGATCCGGACACGGCCCCGTATGGCTACACCTTC.

This rearrangement joins TRBV10-3 to TRBJ1-1; 9 bases are shared with TRBD1. Germline V gene sequence: CDR1 ENHRY, CDR2 SYGVKD. This CDR3 contains 15 residues. With 7 bases clipped from V and 2 bases from J, the junction kept 8 bases outside the gene matches. The CDR3 spells CAIKPGTGFNTEAFF. The CDR3 bases are TGTGCCATCAAACCCGGGACAGGGTTCAACACTGAAGCTTTCTTT.

The rearrangement links TRBV6-6 to TRBJ2-7, with 9 bases fitting TRBD2. The CDR3 is 14 amino acids. The germline V gene encodes CDR1 MNHNY and CDR2 SVGAGI (reference sequence). V was clipped by 8 bases and J by 0 bases; unmatched bases: 5. CDR3 region: CASCLAGISYEQYF. The CDR3 DNA is TGTGCCAGCTGCCTAGCGGGGATCTCCTACGAGCAGTACTTC.

V is TRBV7-8 and J is TRBJ2-5; TRBD1 is a possible D gene (5 bases). The V end lost 3 bases, the J end lost 2 bases, and 10 bases lay between the germline ends. This CDR3 is 14 amino acids long. Germline CDR1 and CDR2: SGHVS and FQNEAQ. CDR3 DNA: TGTGCCAGCAGCTTGGGCAGGGCTCAAGAGACCCAGTACTTC. Its protein is CASSLGRAQETQYF.

This chain joins TRBV7-3 and TRBJ2-1, with 8 bases lining up with TRBD2. Germline V lookup: CDR1 SGHTA, CDR2 FQGTGA. The trim removed 5 bases at V and 0 bases at J, leaving 12 bases unmatched. This CDR3 spans 18 amino acids. The CDR3 DNA reads TGTGCCAGCAGCCCCGGCCCCGGGGGGGGACCCTCCTACAATGAGCAGTTCTTC. It yields the protein CASSPGPGGGPSYNEQFF.

The chain combines TRBV7-6 with TRBJ2-4; D perhaps matches TRBD2 (6 bases). The CDR3 has 11 amino acids. Trimming took 8 bases from V and 8 from J, leaving 10 bases between them. Germline-derived CDR1 and CDR2 are SGHVS and FNYEAQ. The chain's CDR3 is CASASGDIQYF. The CDR3 DNA follows: TGTGCCAGCGCGTCGGGGGACATTCAGTACTTC.

The chain carries TRBV6-6 and TRBJ1-2, with 7 bases lining up with TRBD1. Germline loops: CDR1 MNHNY, CDR2 SVGAGI (reference sequence). The CDR3 loop spans 12 amino acids. J was trimmed by 8 bases and V by 5 bases; bases with no gene match: 5. The CDR3 sequence is CASSTGDRGYTF. CDR3 sequence (DNA): TGTGCCAGCAGTACAGGGGACCGGGGCTACACCTTC.

This chain joins TRBV7-6 and TRBJ2-5; D is unresolved. This CDR3 has 14 residues. Between the trimmed V and J ends, which lost 1 base and 1 base, there was a span of 7 bases. Germline loops: CDR1 SGHVS, CDR2 FNYEAQ. The CDR3 sequence: CASSLGSTQETQYF. The CDR3 DNA follows: TGTGCCAGCAGCTTAGGGTCTACCCAAGAGACCCAGTACTTC. The whole variable domain, filled in from reference TRBV7-6 and TRBJ2-5, reads GAGVSQSPRYKVTKRGQDVALRCDPISGHVSLYWYRQALGQGPEFLTYFNYEAQQDKSGLPNDRFSAERPEGSISTLTIQRTEQRDSAMYRCASSLGSTQETQYFGPGTRLLVL.

The chain combines TRBV4-3 with TRBJ1-1; 8 nucleotides align to TRBD1. The V and J ends lost 4 bases and 4 bases, in that order; junction bases with no gene match: 8. The CDR3 is 15 residues long. Germline values: CDR1 LGHNA, CDR2 YSLEER. The CDR3 region is CASSRTGQGGTEAFF. CDR3 DNA sequence: TGCGCCAGCAGCCGAACCGGACAGGGTGGCACTGAAGCTTTCTTT.

The chain joins TRBV28 to TRBJ1-1; perhaps TRBD1 as D (5 bases). Per the germline V gene, CDR1 is MDHEN and CDR2 is SYDVKM. Deletions cut 6 bases from V and 4 bases from J, with 12 bases between. This CDR3 is built from 13 residues. CDR3 residues: CASSEPGFTEAFF. CDR3 DNA sequence: TGTGCCAGCAGCGAACCAGGGTTCACTGAAGCTTTCTTT.

The chain employs TRBV9 and TRBJ2-1; D is possibly TRBD2 (6 bases). CDR1 SGDLS and CDR2 YYNGEE come from the germline V gene. The CDR3 loop spans 16 amino acids. The V end was cut by 1 base, the J end by 3 bases, with 14 bases between. CDR3 nucleotides: TGTGCCAGCAGCGTACTGGGGCGGGGCGACTACAATGAGCAGTTCTTC. Protein: CASSVLGRGDYNEQFF.

The V and J genes are TRBV9 and TRBJ2-1; D possibly corresponds to TRBD2 (6 bases). Per germline, CDR1 SGDLS and CDR2 YYNGEE. The CDR3 is 16 amino acids. The V end was cut by 4 bases, the J end by 1 base, with 15 bases between. In DNA form, the CDR3 reads TGTGCCAGCAGCCCGAGTTCCGGGACTTCCTACAATGAGCAGTTCTTC. It specifies CASSPSSGTSYNEQFF.